This paragraph covers one TCR beta chain sequence. The data are from a study of blood T cell repertoires in COVID-19. Study summary: T cells, B-cell-depleted T cells, or PBMCs provided the cDNA or gDNA that served as material.

V was clipped by 4 bases and J by 5 bases; unmatched bases: 9. Per germline, CDR1 SNHLY and CDR2 FYNNEI. This CDR3 is 15 amino acids long. Adults between about 18 and 95 years of age took part from fewer than 30 US areas. Categorization into cohorts depended on clinical history that participants reported. How the authors handled the data: Quantification of nucleated cells was approximated via reference gene primer amplification. Using immunoSEQ multiplex PCR, the repertoire was profiled, and TCRdb retains in-frame clones only, with some absent. D and trimming were read from the DNA, whereas the V and J calls and clone size are those reported in that table. The sample carries about 200,000 clones, about 82% recorded once.

The source of this sequence is a man aged 35 to 55 with acute COVID-19. This chain uses TRBV2 with TRBJ2-5, with 8 positions matching TRBD2. The specimen sequenced was PBMCs or T cells enriched from blood (not recorded which). The CDR3 loop reads CASSVYGRAGETQYF. In DNA form, the CDR3 reads TGTGCCAGCAGTGTATACGGGAGGGCCGGGGAGACCCAGTACTTC.